This is a list of T cell receptor beta chains from one sample in a study of cytomegalovirus exposure and HLA in healthy donors. Profiled with immunoSEQ multiplex PCR; TCRdb holds only in-frame clones, not every one. The sample yields about 160,000 clones, 65% to 85% seen once. The specimen was PBMCs. The receptors derive from a woman aged 45-65 years in good health and CMV-seropositive. CDR3s include the opening cysteine and the closing phenylalanine or tryptophan. Fields, in order: V gene, D gene, clone size, J gene, CDR3 DNA, CDR3 protein. The D gene is left open where the match is weak. Only some rows state a clone size, as once, few, many or a class for expanded clones.

>TRBV18|TRBD1|-|TRBJ2-5
TGTGCCAGCTCACCCAAAGGGGGCCGGGAGACCCAGTACTTC
CASSPKGGRETQYF
>TRBV6-6|TRBD2|few|TRBJ2-2
TGTGCCAGCAGTGCTAGCGGGGGGGCCGCCGGGGAGCTGTTTTTT
CASSASGGAAGELFF
>TRBV6-1|-|-|TRBJ2-5
TGTGCCAGCAGTGAGTTGGGCAGGGGCGGGGGCCAAGAGACCCAGTACTTC
CASSELGRGGGQETQYF
>TRBV20-1|-|-|TRBJ2-3
TGCAGTGCTAGAGATGCTAGAGCGCAGTATTTT
CSARDARAQYF
>TRBV9|TRBD2|-|TRBJ2-5
TGTGCCAGCAGCCGTGGGACTAGCGGGAGGCAAGAGACCCAGTACTTC
CASSRGTSGRQETQYF
>TRBV2|-|-|TRBJ2-6
TGTGCCAGCAGATCGGCGGCTGGGGCCAACGTCCTGACTTTC
CASRSAAGANVLTF
>TRBV2|-|-|TRBJ2-3
TGTGCCAGCAGGGCACGGGACTCCTCCACAGATACGCAGTATTTT
CASRARDSSTDTQYF
>TRBV2|TRBD1|-|TRBJ1-2
TGTGCCAACAGCCTACGACAGGGCAACTATGGCTACACCTTC
CANSLRQGNYGYTF
>TRBV11-3|-|-|TRBJ1-1
TGTGCCAGCAGCTCAAACAGAGACACTGAAGCTTTCTTT
CASSSNRDTEAFF
>TRBV6-5|TRBD1|once|TRBJ2-1
TGTGCCAGCAGTGGGACAGGGCCCTACAATGAGCAGTTCTTC
CASSGTGPYNEQFF
>TRBV7-8|-|-|TRBJ1-2
TGTGCCAGCAGCTTATTTGCGCAGGGGTCGAGGGGCTACACCTTC
CASSLFAQGSRGYTF
>TRBV2|TRBD2|once|TRBJ2-1
TGTGCCAGCAGTGACCCTGCCGGGACTAGCGGGGACGATGAGCAGTTCTTC
CASSDPAGTSGDDEQFF
>TRBV5-1|TRBD1|-|TRBJ2-7
TGCGCCAGCAGCTTGGACAGGGGGTACGAGCAGTACTTC
CASSLDRGYEQYF
>TRBV7-3|TRBD1|-|TRBJ2-7
TGTGCCAGCAGCTTACAAGGGGGCAACGAGCAGTACTTC
CASSLQGGNEQYF
>TRBV7-6|TRBD2|-|TRBJ2-1
TGTGCCAGCAGCTTAGAACTAGCGGGGGGTAATGAGCAGTTCTTC
CASSLELAGGNEQFF
>TRBV5-5|-|-|TRBJ1-2
TGTGCCAGCAGCCTGGGGACACGGATGGCTGGCTACACCTTC
CASSLGTRMAGYTF
>TRBV30|TRBD1|once|TRBJ1-5
TGTGCCTGGACCTCCGGGACAGCTTCACCCAATCAGCCCCAGCATTTT
CAWTSGTASPNQPQHF
>TRBV27|-|few|TRBJ1-5
TGTGCCAGCAGTTTAGGAGGGCCCGATCAGCCCCAGCATTTT
CASSLGGPDQPQHF
>TRBV6-1|TRBD1|-|TRBJ1-5
TGTGCCAGCAGTGTTTTCGGGGCGAGGACAGGGTCGGCCCAGCATTTT
CASSVFGARTGSAQHF
>TRBV7-2|TRBD2|-|TRBJ2-1
TGTGCCAGCAGCTCGTCGCTAGCGGCACCCTACAATGAGCAGTTCTTC
CASSSSLAAPYNEQFF
>TRBV4-2|TRBD1|-|TRBJ1-1
TGTGCCAGCAGCCTCGGGCAGGGGGTGAGGTTCACTGAAGCTTTCTTT
CASSLGQGVRFTEAFF
>TRBV5-6|TRBD1|-|TRBJ2-7
TGTGCCAGCAGCTTAGGGACAGGATACTACGAGCAGTACTTC
CASSLGTGYYEQYF
>TRBV11-1|TRBD1|-|TRBJ2-7
TGTGCCAGCAGCCCAGGACAGGGTTTGGGCGAGCAGTACTTC
CASSPGQGLGEQYF
>TRBV6-6|-|-|TRBJ2-7
TGTGCCAGCAGTTACTCCCGGATAGCCGGCGAGCAGTACTTC
CASSYSRIAGEQYF
>TRBV29-1|-|-|TRBJ1-4
TGCAGCGTACAGGACGCTAATGAAAAACTGTTTTTT
CSVQDANEKLFF
>TRBV7-9|-|-|TRBJ1-4
TGTGCCAGCAGCTTAGGGGCAGGGGATGAAAAACTGTTTTTT
CASSLGAGDEKLFF
>TRBV27|TRBD1|-|TRBJ2-7
TGTGCCAGCAGTTTGATCGCAGGGGGCGCCGAGCAGTACTTC
CASSLIAGGAEQYF
>TRBV6-6|-|few|TRBJ1-1
TGTGCCAGCAGAAAGAAATGGCGGGCTTTCTTT
CASRKKWRAFF
>TRBV5-6|TRBD2|once|TRBJ2-7
TGTGCCAGCAGCGGGACTAGCTACGAGCAGTACTTC
CASSGTSYEQYF
>TRBV7-3|-|-|TRBJ1-1
TGTGCCAGAAAGCCCAGGGATAACACTGAAGCTTTCTTT
CARKPRDNTEAFF
>TRBV5-1|TRBD1|once|TRBJ2-7
TGCGCCAGCAGCTTAGACAGGGGATCCTACGAGCAGTACTTC
CASSLDRGSYEQYF
>TRBV7-3|-|-|TRBJ2-3
TGTGCCAGCAGCTTAAGCCCGCGAGATACGCAGTATTTT
CASSLSPRDTQYF
>TRBV9|TRBD2|-|TRBJ2-2
TGTGCCAGCAGCGTAGGGCTAGCGGGGGATCCCGGGGAGCTGTTTTTT
CASSVGLAGDPGELFF
>TRBV15|TRBD1|-|TRBJ1-1
TGTGCCACCAAGGGACAGGGGGCGCAGAACACTGAAGCTTTCTTT
CATKGQGAQNTEAFF
>TRBV5-1|-|-|TRBJ1-1
TGCGCCAGCAGCCGCGGGGGAAACACTGAAGCTTTCTTT
CASSRGGNTEAFF
>TRBV5-4|TRBD1|few|TRBJ2-7
TGTGCCAGCAGCGATTTCAAGGACAGGGTAATCCACGAGCAGTACTTC
CASSDFKDRVIHEQYF
>TRBV4-1|TRBD1|once|TRBJ1-3
TGCGCCAGCAGTCACCGGACAGGGGCTGGAAACACCATATATTTT
CASSHRTGAGNTIYF
>TRBV10-2|TRBD2|-|TRBJ2-5
TGCGCCAGCAGTGATACTAGCGGGGAGACGCAAGAGACCCAGTACTTC
CASSDTSGETQETQYF
>TRBV18|-|-|TRBJ1-2
TGTGCCAGCTCACCACCAAAAACGGATGGCTACACCTTC
CASSPPKTDGYTF
>TRBV4-2|-|-|TRBJ1-6
TGTGCCAGCAGCAATACAGGGTCACCCCTCCACTTT
CASSNTGSPLHF
>TRBV5-1|TRBD1|once|TRBJ1-1
TGCGCCAGCAGCCCGCAGGGACAGGGAGGAGCTTTCTTT
CASSPQGQGGAFF
>TRBV19|-|-|TRBJ1-1
TGTGCCAGTAGGTACAGGGAAAGGAACACTGAAGCTTTCTTT
CASRYRERNTEAFF
>TRBV11-2|TRBD2|-|TRBJ2-3
TGTGCCAGCAGCTTTTCCGCGGGGGGATCAGATACGCAGTATTTT
CASSFSAGGSDTQYF
>TRBV15|TRBD1|-|TRBJ2-3
TGTGCCACCAGCCTTCGGAACAGGGGAGCAGATACGCAGTATTTT
CATSLRNRGADTQYF
>TRBV5-1|-|-|TRBJ2-2
TGCGCCAGCAGCTTGGGGCAGGGTACCGGGGAGCTGTTTTTT
CASSLGQGTGELFF
>TRBV5-8|TRBD1|-|TRBJ1-6
TGTGCCAGCAGCTCGGGGTCAGGGGGCGGGCTCGGCTCCTATAATTCACCCCTCCACTTT
CASSSGSGGGLGSYNSPLHF
>TRBV7-2|TRBD1|-|TRBJ1-2
TGTGCCAGCAGCTTTTACAGGGGTAGGGGCTACACCTTC
CASSFYRGRGYTF
>TRBV19|-|once|TRBJ1-6
TGTGCCAGCTCAGGGTACCTCTCACCCCTCCACTTT
CASSGYLSPLHF
>TRBV6-6|-|few|TRBJ1-3
TGTGCCAGCAGTTACTTGACAGACACCATATATTTT
CASSYLTDTIYF
>TRBV18|-|-|TRBJ2-7
TGTGCCAGCTCACTTGGCAGGAAATCCTACGAGCAGTACTTC
CASSLGRKSYEQYF
>TRBV13|-|-|TRBJ2-1
TGTGCCAGCAGCTTAGAAGCCGGCTCCTACAATGAGCAGTTCTTC
CASSLEAGSYNEQFF
>TRBV5-5|TRBD2|few|TRBJ2-5
TGTGCCAGCAGCCCACTGGGACTAGCGGGGGGAGAGACCCAGTACTTC
CASSPLGLAGGETQYF
>TRBV10-3|TRBD1|-|TRBJ1-5
TGTGCCATCCGGGACAGCGATCAGCCCCAGCATTTT
CAIRDSDQPQHF
>TRBV19|TRBD1|-|TRBJ1-3
TGTGCCAGTAGTGTCTCACAGGGGACTGGAAACACCATATATTTT
CASSVSQGTGNTIYF
>TRBV6-5|-|-|TRBJ2-1
TGTGCCAGCAGCCAGCGCTCGGGACTCCGCAATGAGCAGTTCTTC
CASSQRSGLRNEQFF
>TRBV30|TRBD1|-|TRBJ2-7
TGTGCCTGGAGGGGGACAGTGGGGGCGACCTTACAGTACTTC
CAWRGTVGATLQYF
>TRBV18|-|-|TRBJ2-6
TGTGCCAGCTCACAGGGAGAGGGCAGCTCTGGGGCCAACGTCCTGACTTTC
CASSQGEGSSGANVLTF
>TRBV6-1|TRBD1|-|TRBJ1-3
TGTGCCAGCAGTGGATGGACAGGTGGAAACACCATATATTTT
CASSGWTGGNTIYF
>TRBV7-8|TRBD1|-|TRBJ1-5
TGTGCCAGCAGCTCGGACAGGGGAAGGTCTCAGCCCCAGCATTTT
CASSSDRGRSQPQHF
>TRBV18|TRBD1|few|TRBJ1-2
TGTGCCAGCTCACCGTTTTCAGGGGGCACGTTGGATGGCTACACCTTC
CASSPFSGGTLDGYTF